The 25 T cell receptor beta chains given below trace back to one sample, sequenced in a study of metastatic and nonmetastatic thyroid tumors. Using MiXCR, TCRdb reanalyzed the PCR reads. The sample contains around 34,000 clones, roughly a fifth of which appear only once. Thyroid surgery was preceded by no treatment in any patient. Sequenced: blood. Source of these receptors: a female donor with papillary thyroid cancer or a benign thyroid nodule (not recorded which). Some clones in this sample may be carry-over from other donors' samples.

This clone is medium-sized (0.01 to 0.1%) within its sample. V and J are TRBV11-2 and TRBJ1-1; maybe TRBD1 (5 bases). The CDR3 length is 15 residues. Germline V gives CDR1 SGHAT, CDR2 FQNNGV. V gave up 2 bases and J gave up 5 bases, with 15 bases separating them. Here the CDR3 DNA reads TGTGCCAGCAGCTTAAAAGGGACGTACGGAACTGAAGCTTTCTTT. As protein: CASSLKGTYGTEAFF.

This sequence joins TRBV6-1 and TRBJ1-2; 9 nucleotides match TRBD1. With V trimmed by 1 base and J by 7 bases, 10 bases remained unmatched. CDR3 length: 16 amino acids. The V gene's germline CDR1 is MNHNS and CDR2 SASEGT. In DNA form, the CDR3 reads TGTGCCAGCAGTGAAGGCGCTGCGGACAGGGGTTTTGGCTACACCTTC. It translates to CASSEGAADRGFGYTF.

This clone is judged medium-sized. The rearrangement links TRBV4-1 to TRBJ2-7; D call uncertain. V was clipped by 0 bases and J by 2 bases, with 11 bases between them. Germline CDR1 is MGHRA and CDR2 is YSYEKL. The CDR3 sequence is 15 residues long. CDR3 sequence: CASSQDDQSPYEQYF. CDR3 coding DNA: TGCGCCAGCAGCCAAGATGACCAGTCCCCCTACGAGCAGTACTTC.

The gene calls are TRBV5-1 and TRBJ1-5; TRBD1 is a possible D gene (5 bases). The germline gives CDR1 SGHRS, CDR2 YFSETQ. There are 14 residues in the CDR3. CDR3 residues: CAPVGTPSLQPQHF. Here the CDR3 DNA reads TGCGCACCGGTCGGGACCCCGTCCCTTCAGCCCCAGCATTTT.

The rearrangement uses TRBV6-5 and TRBJ1-5; TRBD1 agrees at 8 bases. Germline V gene lookup returns CDR1 MNHEY and CDR2 SVGAGI. V was clipped by 2 bases and J by 6 bases; unmatched bases: 6. The CDR3 is 15 residues long. CDR3 sequence reads: CASSYPTGGSQPQHF. In DNA, the CDR3 is TGTGCCAGCAGTTACCCAACAGGGGGAAGTCAGCCCCAGCATTTT.

There are many counts of this clone. The chain couples TRBV20-1 to TRBJ1-4, with a weak D call TRBD1 (6 bases). This CDR3 region has 16 residues. V lost 4 bases and J 3 bases, leaving 18 bases between the germline ends. From germline, CDR1 is DFQATT and CDR2 SNEGSKA (reference sequence). Here the CDR3 DNA reads TGCAGTGCTACCGAAACAGGGTTTCGAGCTAATGAAAAACTGTTTTTT. It codes for CSATETGFRANEKLFF.

In this sample, this clone turned up many times. The chain recombines TRBV9 with TRBJ2-5, with 9 bases matching TRBD2. The CDR3 is 15 residues long. Germline CDR1 and CDR2: SGDLS and YYNGEE. J lost 4 bases, V lost 0 bases, and 4 bases had no gene match. For the CDR3, the DNA is TGTGCCAGCAGCGTAGGGGGTAGCGGGGGAGAGACCCAGTACTTC. Translated, it gives CASSVGGSGGETQYF.

Ten or more counts support this clone. V and J are TRBV6-6 and TRBJ2-7; D gene unclear. Per the germline V gene, CDR1 is MNHNY and CDR2 is SVGAGI (reference sequence). The CDR3 totals 11 residues. V lost 0 bases, J lost 7 bases, and 4 bases lay in between. The CDR3 spells CASSYSWEQYF. The CDR3 DNA reads as TGTGCCAGCAGTTACTCTTGGGAGCAGTACTTC.

The sample holds one count of this clone. This chain joins TRBV30 and TRBJ2-3, with no clear D. Germline-derived CDR1 and CDR2 are GTSNPN and SVGIG (reference sequence). This CDR3 is built from 12 residues. V lost 1 base to trimming and J lost 2 bases, with 4 bases between them. CDR3 loop: CAWSAYTDTQYF. CDR3 bases: TGTGCCTGGAGTGCATACACAGATACGCAGTATTTT.

This clone was counted between two and nine times. This chain uses TRBV6-5 with TRBJ2-7, with D possibly called TRBD1 or TRBD2 (6 bases each). Germline V gene data show CDR1 as MNHEY and CDR2 as SVGAGI. This CDR3 region has 13 residues. Between the trimmed V and J ends, which lost 0 bases and 6 bases, there was a span of 9 bases. CDR3 region: CASSYSGGFEQYF. CDR3 DNA: TGTGCCAGCAGTTACTCAGGGGGGTTCGAGCAGTACTTC.

This clone was seen repeatedly, ten times or more. The J gene is TRBJ2-7, the V gene TRBV19; TRBD1 matches at 7 bases. V shed 5 bases and J 6 bases; nucleotides not matched to a gene: 4. Germline lookup yields CDR1 LNHDA and CDR2 SQIVND (reference sequence). The CDR3 totals 12 residues. CDR3 amino acids: CASSATGAEQYF. CDR3 nucleotide sequence: TGTGCCAGTAGTGCCACAGGGGCCGAGCAGTACTTC. Complete variable domain (other parts from reference TRBV19 and TRBJ2-7): DGGITQSPKYLFRKEGQNVTLSCEQNLNHDAMYWYRQDPGQGLRLIYYSQIVNDFQKGDIAEGYSVSREKKESFPLTVTSAQKNPTAFYLCASSATGAEQYFGPGTRLTVT.

The CDR3: CASSLGTGESYEQYF. Written as DNA, the CDR3 is TGTGCCAGCAGCTTAGGGACAGGGGAGTCCTACGAGCAGTACTTC. This rearrangement joins TRBV11-3 to TRBJ2-7; 9 bases are a match to TRBD1. The trim removed 1 base at V and 1 base at J, leaving 2 bases unmatched. This CDR3 is built from 15 residues. CDR1 SGHNT and CDR2 YENEEA come from the germline V gene.

By frequency in the sample, this clone is medium-sized (0.01 to 0.1%). The V call is TRBV28, the J call TRBJ2-5; 7 nucleotides line up with TRBD2. Germline loops: CDR1 MDHEN, CDR2 SYDVKM. This CDR3 spans 17 amino acids. V was pared by 4 bases and J by 0 bases, with 11 bases of the junction left unmatched. CDR3 bases: TGTGCCAGCAGTTCCGGACACTTGGGGGGGTACCAAGAGACCCAGTACTTC. It specifies CASSSGHLGGYQETQYF. Full variable domain (outside the CDR3, taken from reference TRBV28 and TRBJ2-5): DVKVTQSSRYLVKRTGEKVFLECVQDMDHENMFWYRQDPGLGLRLIYFSYDVKMKEKGDIPEGYSVSREKKERFSLILESASTNQTSMYLCASSSGHLGGYQETQYFGPGTRLLVL.

This clone was observed at least ten times. This chain connects TRBV12-3 or TRBV12-4 to TRBJ1-4; possibly TRBD1 for D (6 bases). V lost 3 bases, J lost 8 bases, and 13 bases lay in between. The CDR3 spans 14 residues. CDR3 sequence reads: CASSLSGAGEKLFF. The CDR3 DNA reads as TGTGCCAGCAGTTTGTCGGGGGCAGGGGAAAAACTGTTTTTT.

This clone was counted a few times. The V call is TRBV11-2, the J call TRBJ2-2; D gene uncertain. The CDR3 runs to 16 residues. The V gene's germline CDR1 is SGHAT and CDR2 FQNNGV. V was cut by 0 bases and J by 6 bases, with 14 bases left in between. DNA for the CDR3: TGTGCCAGCAGCTTAGATCTCCTACAAGCAGCCGGGGAGCTGTTTTTT. Encoded protein: CASSLDLLQAAGELFF.

The table lists this clone with many counts. The J gene is TRBJ2-3, the V gene TRBV2; D possibly corresponds to TRBD2 (7 bases). Germline assignment: CDR1 SNHLY and CDR2 FYNNEI. This CDR3 contains 16 residues. V lost 6 bases and J lost 2, with 18 bases in between. This CDR3 is CASSKGGGGPTDTQYF. CDR3 DNA sequence: TGTGCCAGCAGCAAGGGGGGCGGGGGACCCACAGATACGCAGTATTTT.

This clone was detected a few times. Germline is not matched at one junction end, which may reflect a read error. The J gene is TRBJ2-5, the V gene TRBV6-2 or TRBV6-3; 10 nucleotides align to TRBD2. The CDR3 has 18 amino acids. Germline assignment: CDR1 MNHEY and CDR2 SVGEGT. CDR3 loop: CASSPHHPLAGAQETQYF. The DNA for the CDR3 is TGTGCCAGCAGCCCCCACCACCCTCTAGCGGGGGCCCAAGAGACCCAGTACTTT.

This clone has ten or more counts. The genes are TRBV28 and TRBJ2-7; D possibly corresponds to TRBD1 (5 bases). Trimming pared 2 bases from V and 6 bases from J, leaving 8 bases between. This CDR3 contains 12 residues. Germline V gives CDR1 MDHEN, CDR2 SYDVKM. CDR3 amino acids: CASSLKGAEQYF. CDR3 coding DNA: TGTGCCAGCAGTTTAAAAGGGGCCGAGCAGTACTTC.

Sample share makes this clone medium-sized (0.01 to 0.1%). The gene calls are TRBV20-1 and TRBJ1-5; maybe TRBD1 (5 bases). CDR1 DFQATT and CDR2 SNEGSKA come from the germline V gene (reference sequence). V was shortened by 0 bases and J by 2 bases, with 29 bases between the two germline ends. The CDR3 has 21 residues. For the CDR3, the DNA is TGCAGTGCTAGAGATGATTATGGCAGGGCTATCTTAGACTTGGGCAATCAGCCCCAGCATTTT. It encodes CSARDDYGRAILDLGNQPQHF.

In this sample, this clone turned up many times. The chain combines TRBV13 with TRBJ1-1; D gene uncertain. CDR1 and CDR2 from the germline V gene are PRHDT and FYEKMQ (reference sequence). The V gene lost 5 bases and the J gene lost 4 bases, with 20 bases spanning the gap. This CDR3 is 16 amino acids long. The CDR3, as DNA: TGTGCCAGCAGCATCTACGTGAGGGCCAAGGGCACTGAAGCTTTCTTT. As protein: CASSIYVRAKGTEAFF.

The chain links TRBV6-1 to TRBJ1-5; 9 nucleotides match TRBD1. The CDR3 sequence is 17 residues long. Trimming cost V 6 bases and J 0 bases; bases outside gene matches: 9. Germline loops: CDR1 MNHNS, CDR2 SASEGT. CDR3 in amino acids: CASRQGADFPSNQPQHF. The CDR3, as DNA: TGTGCCAGCAGACAGGGGGCGGATTTCCCTAGCAATCAGCCCCAGCATTTT.

This clone was seen repeatedly, ten times or more. The rearrangement uses TRBV6-5 and TRBJ2-7; D is undetermined. Trimming pared 2 bases from V and 3 bases from J, leaving 8 bases between. Germline loops: CDR1 MNHEY, CDR2 SVGAGI. The CDR3 length is 13 residues. The CDR3 protein is CASSYTKSYEQYF. The CDR3 region has the DNA TGTGCCAGCAGTTACACAAAGAGCTACGAGCAGTACTTC.

This clone was found a few times. The chain uses TRBV6-2 or TRBV6-3 and TRBJ2-5, with 8 bases lining up with TRBD1. Germline V gene data show CDR1 as MNHEY and CDR2 as SVGEGT. V was pared by 0 bases and J by 5 bases, with 8 bases of the junction left unmatched. The CDR3 is 16 residues long. The CDR3 nucleotides are TGTGCCAGCAGTTACTCCCGCAGGGGGCGCGGGGAGACCCAGTACTTC. This translates into CASSYSRRGRGETQYF.

This clone was seen many times. Other DNA sequences from this sample encode an identical CDR3 as well. The rearrangement uses TRBV5-5 and TRBJ2-7, with 7 positions matching TRBD1. This CDR3 has 14 amino acids. V gave up 2 bases and J gave up 3 bases; unmatched junction bases: 5. Germline V gene lookup returns CDR1 SGHKS and CDR2 YYEKEE (reference sequence). DNA for the CDR3: TGTGCCAGCAGCTTATGGGACAGAGACTACGAGCAGTACTTC. Amino acids: CASSLWDRDYEQYF.

The rearrangement links TRBV20-1 to TRBJ1-2; D is ambiguous. The CDR3 runs to 13 residues. V was clipped by 6 bases and J by 4 bases, with 15 bases between them. CDR1 DFQATT and CDR2 SNEGSKA come from the germline V gene (reference sequence). CDR3 protein: CSAKDLRGYGYTF. The CDR3 bases are TGCAGTGCCAAGGACCTGCGGGGCTATGGCTACACCTTC.